These 31 T cell receptor beta chains were all obtained from the same sample, sequenced in a study of T cells in Graves' hyperthyroidism and ophthalmopathy. RNA transcripts yielded amplified TCR beta CDR3 regions. HTBI primers were the set used in a first-round RT-PCR of the TCR CDR3. In TCRdb, the multiplex PCR reads were re-called with MiXCR into one record per CDR3 protein. The top ten clones hold around 17% of a sample with 500,000 or so distinct CDR3 sequences, under 20% of them seen once. The sequenced sample was blood. These TCRs come from a young woman with Graves' ophthalmopathy.

The V and J genes are TRBV4-1 and TRBJ1-2, with TRBD1 identical over 7 bases. The germline V gene encodes CDR1 MGHRA and CDR2 YSYEKL. The CDR3 totals 15 residues. J lost 3 bases, V lost 4 bases, and 8 bases had no gene match. CDR3 DNA sequence: TGCGCCAGCAGCCGACTGACAGGGCGGTACTATGGCTACACCTTC. Translating gives CASSRLTGRYYGYTF.

Concerning this clonotype itself: One base away lies a much larger clone, so this may be a sequencing read error. J is TRBJ2-7 and V is TRBV6-1; 14 positions agree with TRBD2. Trimming at V came to 8 bases and at J to 1 base, leaving 16 bases not matched to a gene. The length of the CDR3 is 19 residues. Germline-derived CDR1 and CDR2 are MNHNS and SASEGT. CDR3 protein: CASGPRPGTSGSLSYEQYF. The CDR3 coding sequence is TGTGCCAGCGGTCCGCGTCCCGGGACTAGCGGGAGCCTTTCCTACGAGCAGTACTTC.

This clonotype was detected only a few times. In DNA, the CDR3 is TGTGCCAGCGGGACGGGACAGGGGTACAATGAGCAGTTCTTC. Protein sequence: CASGTGQGYNEQFF. V usage is TRBV7-2 and J usage is TRBJ2-1; 10 nucleotides agree with TRBD1. Germline V gene lookup returns CDR1 SGHTA and CDR2 FQGNSA. The CDR3 length is 14 residues. Trimming removed 8 bases from V and 4 bases from J; junction bases left unmatched: 5.

In its sample, this clonotype was seen many times. V and J are TRBV27 and TRBJ1-2, with 9 bases identical to TRBD1. The CDR3 extends over 14 amino acids. CDR1 is MNHEY and CDR2 is SMNVEV in the germline V gene (reference sequence). The trim removed 5 bases at V and 7 bases at J, leaving 8 bases unmatched. DNA for the CDR3: TGTGCCAGCAGTCCGGGACAGGGCATGGCTGGCTACACCTTC. Protein: CASSPGQGMAGYTF.

The chain combines TRBV27 with TRBJ2-5; D remains ambiguous. Trimming took off 3 bases at V and 3 bases at J, with 8 bases between the two ends. The germline CDR1 and CDR2 sequences are MNHEY and SMNVEV (reference sequence). The CDR3 length is 13 residues. The CDR3 coding sequence is TGTGCCAGCAGTTTCTTTGGCGAAGAGACCCAGTACTTC. Translation gives CASSFFGEETQYF.

The chain couples TRBV19 to TRBJ2-1; tentatively, D is TRBD2 (6 bases). The CDR3 has 14 residues. Germline-derived CDR1 and CDR2 are LNHDA and SQIVND (reference sequence). V lost 4 bases to trimming and J lost 9 bases, with 16 bases between them. The CDR3 reads CASSTPGTSPEQFF. In DNA, the CDR3 is TGTGCCAGTAGTACCCCCGGGACTTCCCCTGAGCAGTTCTTC.

V is TRBV28 and J is TRBJ2-4, with 9 bases matching TRBD2. V lost 8 bases, J lost 1 base, and 3 bases stayed unmatched. Germline V CDR1 and CDR2: MDHEN, SYDVKM. The CDR3 has 14 residues. The CDR3 bases are TGTGCCAGCCGAAGCGGGGGGGCCAAAAACATTCAGTACTTC. It translates to CASRSGGAKNIQYF.

This clonotype was counted only a few times. This rearrangement joins TRBV9 to TRBJ1-2; TRBD1 agrees at 10 bases. Germline-derived CDR1 and CDR2 are SGDLS and YYNGEE. Germline trimming cut 1 base from V and 8 bases from J; bases unmatched to any gene: 5. CDR3 length equals 14 residues. Written as DNA, the CDR3 is TGTGCCAGCAGCGTACAGGACAGGGGGAAGGGCTACACCTTC. It is translated as CASSVQDRGKGYTF.

For this clonotype: A much larger clonotype is one base distant, so this may be a read error. The chain combines TRBV18 with TRBJ2-1; D tentatively fits TRBD1 or TRBD2 (5 bases each). The germline gives CDR1 KGHSH, CDR2 LQKENI. The CDR3 loop spans 17 amino acids. DNA for the CDR3: TGTGCCAGCTCACCCCCCGGGACGGGCGGGCCCTACAATGAGCGGTTCTTC. Residues: CASSPPGTGGPYNERFF.

There are many counts of this clonotype. The chain carries TRBV14 and TRBJ1-1; no reliable D call. V shed 4 bases and J shed 8 bases, with 14 bases lying between them. Germline lookup yields CDR1 SGHDN and CDR2 FVKESK. The CDR3 totals 13 residues. The CDR3 reads CASSLREGGEAFF. As DNA, the CDR3 is TGTGCCAGCAGCCTTCGAGAGGGCGGAGAAGCTTTCTTT.

This clonotype was seen at least ten times. V gene TRBV7-2 combines with J gene TRBJ2-7; TRBD2 agrees at 7 bases. CDR1 and CDR2 (germline): SGHTA, FQGNSA. With 0 bases clipped from V and 0 bases from J, the junction kept 2 bases outside the gene matches. The CDR3 has 15 residues. The CDR3 coding sequence is TGTGCCAGCAGCTTAGCGGGGACTAACTCCTACGAGCAGTACTTC. Amino acids: CASSLAGTNSYEQYF.

The chain links TRBV28 to TRBJ1-2; a weak D match, TRBD1 (6 bases). Trimming cost V 7 bases and J 7 bases, with 10 bases left between them. Germline V gives CDR1 MDHEN, CDR2 SYDVKM. CDR3 size: 11 residues. CDR3 in DNA: TGTGCCAGCACAGGGGTGGCTGGCTACACCTTC. It encodes CASTGVAGYTF.

This clonotype was counted many times. The rearrangement links TRBV10-3 to TRBJ2-7, with D unclear. In germline, CDR1 is ENHRY, CDR2 SYGVKD. Trimming stripped 4 bases from V and 2 bases from J, with 12 bases between. The CDR3 is made up of 14 amino acids. The CDR3 DNA follows: TGTGCCATCAGTGTAAAGGGTGGTCCCTACGAGCAGTACTTC. Amino acid sequence: CAISVKGGPYEQYF.

This clonotype was recorded at least ten times. The chain has TRBV30 and TRBJ1-3, with D hard to call. Trimming took 2 bases from V and 0 from J, leaving 8 bases between them. Germline CDR1 is GTSNPN and CDR2 is SVGIG (reference sequence). The CDR3 is 14 amino acids. CDR3 protein: CAWSRSSSGNTIYF. The CDR3 region has the DNA TGTGCCTGGAGTAGGAGTTCCTCTGGAAACACCATATATTTT.

This clonotype was found many times. This sequence joins TRBV28 and TRBJ2-5, with TRBD2 as a possible D gene (6 bases). Germline lookup yields CDR1 MDHEN and CDR2 SYDVKM. There are 15 residues in the CDR3. The V end lost 2 bases, the J end lost 1 base, and 11 bases lay between the germline ends. The CDR3 region has the DNA TGTGCCAGCAGTTTAGTTGCGGGACTCCAAGAGACCCAGTACTTC. Protein: CASSLVAGLQETQYF.

This clonotype has a count of ten or more. This chain connects TRBV28 to TRBJ2-5; 10 nucleotides line up with TRBD2. Per germline, CDR1 MDHEN and CDR2 SYDVKM. With V trimmed by 8 bases and J by 5 bases, 11 bases remained unmatched. The CDR3 is made up of 15 amino acids. The CDR3 DNA is TGTGCCAGCTCGACCGCCGGGACTAGCGCCGAGACCCAGTACTTC. Its translation: CASSTAGTSAETQYF.

V is TRBV6-1 and J is TRBJ2-1; TRBD1 agrees at 10 bases. CDR3 length equals 14 residues. Germline CDR1 reads MNHNS; CDR2 reads SASEGT. The J segment lost 6 bases and the V segment lost 4 bases, leaving 3 bases of the junction unmatched. CDR3 nucleotide sequence: TGTGCCAGCAGTGGAGGGACAGGGGTCAATGAGCAGTTCTTC. Translating it yields CASSGGTGVNEQFF.

The table lists this clonotype with many counts. The chain joins TRBV15 to TRBJ2-3; 8 nucleotides align to TRBD2. This CDR3 region has 16 residues. The ends lost 3 bases at V and 2 bases at J; junction bases unmatched: 7. Looked up from germline, CDR1 is LNHNV and CDR2 is YYDKDF (reference sequence). The CDR3 protein is CATSRISGVNTDTQYF. The DNA for the CDR3 is TGTGCCACCAGCAGGATTAGCGGGGTGAACACAGATACGCAGTATTTT.

Only a few counts were recorded for this clonotype. The CDR3 sequence is CSALTGEGLTDTQYF. CDR3 nucleotides: TGCAGTGCTCTGACAGGGGAAGGTCTCACAGATACGCAGTATTTT. The J gene is TRBJ2-3, the V gene TRBV20-1, with 8 bases matching TRBD1. Trimming at V came to 5 bases and at J to 2 bases, leaving 9 bases not matched to a gene. Germline V gives CDR1 DFQATT, CDR2 SNEGSKA (reference sequence). There are 15 residues in the CDR3.

The sample holds a few counts of this clonotype. The chain has TRBV11-2 and TRBJ1-3, with TRBD1 matching over 7 bases. CDR1 is SGHAT, CDR2 FQNNGV, per germline. This CDR3 has 16 amino acids. After removal of 0 bases from V and 2 bases from J, the junction contained 4 bases not matched to a gene. The CDR3 loop is CASSLDSGGAGNTIYF. The CDR3 DNA sequence: TGTGCCAGCAGCTTAGATTCAGGGGGAGCTGGAAACACCATATATTTT.

This clonotype was counted at least ten times. The chain recombines TRBV13 with TRBJ1-1; no definite D call. Germline loops: CDR1 PRHDT, CDR2 FYEKMQ (reference sequence). V lost 5 bases and J 1 base, leaving 17 bases between the germline ends. The CDR3 spans 16 residues. CDR3 loop: CASSPPHEPGNTEAFF. The CDR3 DNA sequence: TGTGCCAGCAGCCCCCCCCATGAACCAGGGAACACTGAAGCTTTCTTT.

Regarding this clonotype: At one boundary the junction diverges from the germline segment, which might be a read error. V usage is TRBV5-5 and J usage is TRBJ1-2; no definite D call. CDR3 size: 12 residues. Germline V CDR1 and CDR2: SGHKS, YYEKEE (reference sequence). The CDR3 sequence: CASSLGGDGHTF. The CDR3 DNA follows: TGTGCCAGCAGCTTGGGAGGAGATGGCCACACCTTC.

This clonotype was counted a few times. This sequence joins TRBV5-4 and TRBJ2-2; D might be TRBD2 (5 bases). Germline-derived CDR1 and CDR2 are SGHNT and YYREEE (reference sequence). Trimming removed 2 bases from V and 6 bases from J, with 14 bases in between. The CDR3 consists of 15 residues. CDR3 coding DNA: TGTGCCAGCAGCTTTAAGGACCCCGGGGCCGGGGAGCTGTTTTTT. Encoded protein: CASSFKDPGAGELFF.

The chain has TRBV5-1 and TRBJ1-3, with TRBD1 matching over 10 bases. Germline V gene sequence: CDR1 SGHRS, CDR2 YFSETQ. The CDR3 runs 18 residues. Germline trimming cut 3 bases from V and 0 bases from J; bases unmatched to any gene: 9. The DNA of the CDR3 is TGCGCCAGCAGCTCCCGGGACAGGGGAGGCGCCTCTGGAAACACCATATATTTT. This sequence encodes CASSSRDRGGASGNTIYF. Drawing the rest from reference TRBV5-1 and TRBJ1-3, the complete variable domain is KAGVTQTPRYLIKTRGQQVTLSCSPISGHRSVSWYQQTPGQGLQFLFEYFSETQRNKGNFPGRFSGRQFSNSRSEMNVSTLELGDSALYLCASSSRDRGGASGNTIYFGEGSWLTVV.

In regard to this clonotype: Just one base apart from a much larger clone, this may be a read error. This chain links TRBV5-1 with TRBJ2-1, with D uncertain. The CDR3 runs to 14 residues. Trimming removed 1 base from V and 6 bases from J, with 11 bases in between. Germline V CDR1 and CDR2: SGHRS, YFSETQ. In nucleotides, the CDR3 is TGCGCCAGCAGCTTGATTCAGGCTAGCAATGAGCAGTTCTTC. Encoded protein: CASSLIQASNEQFF.

Concerning this clonotype itself: Being one base from a much bigger clone, this may be a read error. The chain couples TRBV3-1 to TRBJ1-1; no clear D. Germline V gene data show CDR1 as LGHDT and CDR2 as YNNKEL (reference sequence). V was trimmed by 0 bases and J by 1 base, leaving 6 bases between them. The CDR3 contains 14 residues. The CDR3 sequence: CASSQDHGNTEAFF. The DNA for the CDR3 is TGTGCCAGCAGCCAAGATCACGGGAACACTGAAGCTTTCTTT.

This clonotype has at least ten counts. The rearrangement joins TRBV28 to TRBJ1-4, with D maybe TRBD1 (5 bases). Trimming removed 3 bases at V and 2 bases at J, with 10 bases between. The germline V gene encodes CDR1 MDHEN and CDR2 SYDVKM. The CDR3 length is 15 residues. Here the CDR3 DNA reads TGTGCCAGCAGTTTTCTTGGGGCCACTAATGAAAAACTGTTTTTT. It codes for CASSFLGATNEKLFF.

The V gene is TRBV19, the J gene TRBJ2-2; TRBD1 is a possible D gene (5 bases). V was pared by 2 bases and J by 4 bases, with 11 bases between. The length of the CDR3 is 15 residues. CDR1 LNHDA and CDR2 SQIVND come from the germline V gene (reference sequence). The CDR3 here is CASSITSGATGELFF. The CDR3 nucleotides read TGTGCCAGTAGTATAACGTCTGGGGCCACCGGGGAGCTGTTTTTT.

The rearrangement uses TRBV12-3 or TRBV12-4 and TRBJ2-2; D not resolved. The V end was cut by 3 bases, the J end by 7 bases, with 15 bases between. The CDR3 sequence is 15 residues long. The CDR3 loop reads CASSFIDGRIGELFF. In DNA, the CDR3 is TGTGCCAGCAGTTTTATTGACGGCCGGATCGGGGAGCTGTTTTTT.

The chain uses TRBV3-1 and TRBJ2-1; the match to TRBD2 covers 7 bases. The CDR3 has 17 amino acids. Per germline, CDR1 LGHDT and CDR2 YNNKEL (reference sequence). The J segment lost 8 bases and the V segment lost 5 bases, leaving 18 bases of the junction unmatched. This CDR3 is CASSVGPPSGRPDEQFF. The CDR3 nucleotides read TGTGCCAGCAGCGTAGGACCCCCTAGCGGCCGCCCGGATGAGCAGTTCTTC.

This clonotype was seen many times. At one boundary the junction diverges from the germline segment, which might be a read error. V and J are TRBV7-4 and TRBJ1-5, with TRBD1 matching over 10 bases. Germline assignment: CDR1 SGHVT and CDR2 SQSDAQ. This CDR3 is built from 16 residues. The DNA for the CDR3 is TGTGCCAGCACCTTAAGAGGGGGACAGGGGAATCAGCCCCAGCATTTT. Encoded protein: CASTLRGGQGNQPQHF.